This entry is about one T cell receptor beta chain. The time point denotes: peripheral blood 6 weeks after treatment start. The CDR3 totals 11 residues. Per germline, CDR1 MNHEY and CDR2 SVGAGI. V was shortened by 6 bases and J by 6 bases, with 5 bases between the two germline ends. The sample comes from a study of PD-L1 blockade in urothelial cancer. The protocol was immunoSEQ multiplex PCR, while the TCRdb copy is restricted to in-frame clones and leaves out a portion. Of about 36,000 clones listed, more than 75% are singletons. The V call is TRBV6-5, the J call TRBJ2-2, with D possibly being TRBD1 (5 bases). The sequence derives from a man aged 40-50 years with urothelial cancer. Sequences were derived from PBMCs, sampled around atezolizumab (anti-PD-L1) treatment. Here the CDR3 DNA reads TGTGCCAGCAGCAGGGCCGGGGAGCTGTTTTTT. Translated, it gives CASSRAGELFF.